Following are 18 T cell receptor beta chains from one sample sequenced in a study of blood T cell repertoires in COVID-19. The table came from immunoSEQ multiplex PCR; TCRdb's copy has only in-frame clones and leaves some out. This sample has 200,000 to 250,000 clones; about 93% occur once, and the top ten carry 0.8% to 1%. The material sequenced was peripheral blood. Receptors were obtained from a man aged 55 to 70 with COVID-19, enrolled during active disease.

J is TRBJ1-1 and V is TRBV6-5, with TRBD1 matching 10 bases. Germline CDR1 and CDR2: MNHEY and SVGAGI. Trimming cost V 5 bases and J 0 bases; bases outside gene matches: 3. The CDR3 extends over 15 amino acids. The CDR3 region is CASSMGQGMNTEAFF. CDR3 coding DNA: TGTGCCAGCAGTATGGGACAGGGGATGAACACTGAAGCTTTCTTT.

This sequence joins TRBV6-1 and TRBJ2-7; the D is unclear. Per the germline V gene, CDR1 is MNHNS and CDR2 is SASEGT. This CDR3 spans 15 amino acids. Trimming left V 1 base short and J 2 bases short, with 12 bases between. CDR3 nucleotides: TGTGCCAGCAGTGAAGGGTCAAGCTCGACCTACGAGCAGTACTTC. This codes for CASSEGSSSTYEQYF.

This chain connects TRBV19 to TRBJ1-3, with a weak D call TRBD1 (6 bases). Trimming stripped 7 bases from V and 0 bases from J, with 16 bases between. In germline, CDR1 is LNHDA, CDR2 SQIVND (reference sequence). The CDR3 runs 16 residues. CDR3 in amino acids: CASTAGGQSSGNTIYF. The DNA for the CDR3 is TGTGCCAGTACTGCGGGGGGCCAGAGCTCTGGAAACACCATATATTTT.

The chain links TRBV9 to TRBJ1-1; 11 bases are a match to TRBD1. The CDR3 runs 14 residues. The trim removed 6 bases at V and 4 bases at J, leaving 5 bases unmatched. Looked up from germline, CDR1 is SGDLS and CDR2 is YYNGEE. Here the CDR3 reads CASTPGQGGTEAFF. CDR3 nucleotide sequence: TGTGCCAGCACCCCGGGACAGGGGGGCACTGAAGCTTTCTTT.

The chain is built from TRBV10-2 and TRBJ1-5; 7 positions match TRBD1. CDR3 length: 17 amino acids. CDR1 WSHSY and CDR2 SAAADI come from the germline V gene. The ends lost 3 bases at V and 8 bases at J; junction bases unmatched: 16. The CDR3 nucleotides read TGCGCCAGCAGTGACCGACAGGGCGAAGGGCGGGTGAAGCCCCAGCATTTT. This encodes CASSDRQGEGRVKPQHF.

This chain joins TRBV7-3 and TRBJ2-2, with TRBD2 as a possible D gene (5 bases). V was trimmed by 5 bases and J by 2 bases, leaving 9 bases between them. This CDR3 spans 14 amino acids. Germline-derived CDR1 and CDR2 are SGHTA and FQGTGA. The CDR3 protein is CASSQLVNTGELFF. CDR3 in DNA: TGTGCCAGCAGCCAACTAGTAAACACCGGGGAGCTGTTTTTT.

The chain carries TRBV3-1 (or the pseudogene TRBV3-2) and TRBJ2-1; 8 bases map to TRBD1. Germline CDR1 reads LGHDT; CDR2 reads YNNKEL (reference sequence). Trimming cost V 0 bases and J 7 bases; bases outside gene matches: 8. This CDR3 has 16 residues. CDR3 in DNA: TGTGCCAGCAGCCAAGATAGGGGACAGGTTATAAATGAGCAGTTCTTC. Translating gives CASSQDRGQVINEQFF.

The chain uses TRBV28 and TRBJ2-1, with TRBD2 matching over 8 bases. This CDR3 has 15 amino acids. CDR1 MDHEN and CDR2 SYDVKM come from the germline V gene. The V segment lost 3 bases and the J segment 4 bases; nucleotides outside the gene matches: 5. The DNA of the CDR3 is TGTGCCAGCAGTTTGAGTAGCGGGGCTTACAATGAGCAGTTCTTC. Translation: CASSLSSGAYNEQFF.

The chain links TRBV7-9 to TRBJ2-1; 10 nucleotides match TRBD2. The CDR3 extends over 14 amino acids. Per the germline V gene, CDR1 is SEHNR and CDR2 is FQNEAQ (reference sequence). V dropped 3 bases and J dropped 9; count of bases not matched to a gene: 5. The CDR3 coding sequence is TGTGCCAGCAGCTTTGGGACTAGCGATAGTGAGCAGTTCTTC. Protein sequence: CASSFGTSDSEQFF.

The DNA for the CDR3 is TGCAGCGTTCTGAGGACAGGGGCCTATAGCAATCAGCCCCAGCATTTT. This codes for CSVLRTGAYSNQPQHF. The gene calls are TRBV29-1 and TRBJ1-5; 9 bases map to TRBD1. This CDR3 is built from 16 residues. V gave up 5 bases and J gave up 0 bases; unmatched junction bases: 8. Germline V CDR1 and CDR2: SQVTM, ANQGSEA. The full variable domain, its missing parts supplied by reference TRBV29-1 and TRBJ1-5, is SAVISQKPSRDICQRGTSLTIQCQVDSQVTMMFWYRQQPGQSLTLIATANQGSEATYESGFVIDKFPISRPNLTFSTLTVSNMSPEDSSIYLCSVLRTGAYSNQPQHFGDGTRLSIL.

The sample holds one count of this clone. This sequence joins TRBV24-1 and TRBJ2-5; possibly TRBD1 for D (5 bases). V was cut by 5 bases and J by 0 bases, with 6 bases left in between. The CDR3 covers 13 residues. In germline, CDR1 is KGHDR, CDR2 SFDVKD. The CDR3 nucleotides read TGTGCCACCAGTGCAGGGTACCAAGAGACCCAGTACTTC. Protein: CATSAGYQETQYF.

This clone showed up just once. The chain employs TRBV19 and TRBJ1-5; D not certain. Looked up from germline, CDR1 is LNHDA and CDR2 is SQIVND (reference sequence). V shed 3 bases and J shed 4 bases, with 7 bases lying between them. The CDR3 runs 13 residues. The DNA of the CDR3 is TGTGCCAGTAGTATTCTGGCAAATCAGCCCCAGCATTTT. This encodes CASSILANQPQHF.

This sequence joins TRBV11-2 and TRBJ2-7, with a possible D match to TRBD1 (6 bases). Germline CDR1 reads SGHAT; CDR2 reads FQNNGV. Trimming left V 1 base short and J 3 bases short, with 19 bases between. The CDR3 runs to 17 residues. The CDR3 protein is CASSLGSVGQKIYEQYF. In DNA, the CDR3 is TGTGCCAGCAGCTTAGGGTCTGTGGGACAAAAGATCTACGAGCAGTACTTC.

On this clone: At one of its ends the junction is not consistent with the germline gene, which may arise from a read error. The chain links TRBV11-2 to TRBJ1-1; TRBD1 aligns across 10 bases. In germline, CDR1 is SGHAT, CDR2 FQNNGV. This CDR3 contains 11 residues. The CDR3 sequence is CASSHGQGVAF. DNA for the CDR3: TGTGCCAGCAGCCACGGACAGGGGGTAGCGTTT.

The V and J genes are TRBV2 and TRBJ1-5; a possible D gene is TRBD1 (6 bases). Germline V gene sequence: CDR1 SNHLY, CDR2 FYNNEI. Trimming removed 7 bases from V and 4 bases from J, with 11 bases in between. This CDR3 spans 13 amino acids. The CDR3 reads CASTWTENQPQHF. Here the CDR3 DNA reads TGTGCCAGCACCTGGACAGAAAATCAGCCCCAGCATTTT.

The rearrangement uses TRBV19 and TRBJ1-1, with D tentatively TRBD1 (6 bases). V lost 8 bases, J lost 4 bases, and 17 bases lay in between. The CDR3 contains 14 residues. Looked up from germline, CDR1 is LNHDA and CDR2 is SQIVND (reference sequence). The CDR3 protein is CASHPAGAATEAFF. The CDR3 DNA follows: TGTGCCAGTCACCCGGCAGGGGCGGCCACTGAAGCTTTCTTT.

The chain has TRBV15 and TRBJ1-3, with 8 nucleotides matching TRBD1. CDR3 length: 12 residues. Germline V CDR1 and CDR2: LNHNV, YYDKDF (reference sequence). The trim removed 8 bases at V and 3 bases at J, leaving 0 bases unmatched. The CDR3 DNA reads as TGTGCCACCGGACAGGGTGGAAACACCATATATTTT. This gives the protein CATGQGGNTIYF.

This clone was observed a few times. The rearrangement uses TRBV19 and TRBJ1-5; weak D call: TRBD1 (5 bases). There are 16 residues in the CDR3. CDR1 is LNHDA and CDR2 is SQIVND in the germline V gene (reference sequence). Trimming took 2 bases from V and 0 from J, leaving 11 bases between them. The CDR3 region has the DNA TGTGCCAGTAGTATATCAGGGCGAACTAGCAATCAGCCCCAGCATTTT. Protein sequence: CASSISGRTSNQPQHF.